These 11 T cell receptor beta chains were all obtained from the same sample, sequenced in a study of vaccination effects on CD4 cells after COVID-19 (dated by TCRdb to between 2020 and 2023). Receptor libraries were prepared by the immunoSEQ multiplex PCR assay. TCRdb holds this immuneACCESS table with in-frame rearrangements only. Some clones are missing; in checked studies, unresolved V genes explain under half, and the rest has no known cause. This sample is represented by 30,000 to 35,000 clones; around 69% of them were singletons. The top ten constitute 15% of the sample. Which antigens these TCRs recognize remains unknown. After around eleven days of culture, CD4+ T cells were isolated with the EasySep CD4+ T cell isolation kit. Each participant received two doses of an mRNA SARS-CoV-2 vaccine, either BNT162b2 or mRNA-1273. The material sequenced was CD4+ T cells from PBMCs cultured without peptide, taken after COVID-19 vaccination. These receptors originate from a human donor who received a COVID-19 vaccine.

This chain connects TRBV25-1 to TRBJ1-4; a possible D gene is TRBD1 (5 bases). The CDR3 consists of 11 residues. The V gene's germline CDR1 is MGHDK and CDR2 SYGVNS. Deletions cut 8 bases from V and 7 bases from J, with 8 bases between. The CDR3 region has the DNA TGTGCCAGCGGGGCAAGTGAAAAACTGTTTTTT. Translation gives CASGASEKLFF.

This chain links TRBV5-6 with TRBJ1-2; weak D call: TRBD1 (5 bases). The germline V gene encodes CDR1 SGHDT and CDR2 YYEEEE. V lost 1 base and J lost 8, with 12 bases in between. This CDR3 is 13 amino acids long. The CDR3 reads CASSLWQGSGYTF. CDR3 DNA: TGTGCCAGCAGCTTGTGGCAGGGATCAGGCTACACCTTC. The full variable domain, completed using reference TRBV5-6 and TRBJ1-2, is DAGVTQSPTHLIKTRGQQVTLRCSPKSGHDTVSWYQQALGQGPQFIFQYYEEEERQRGNFPDRFSGHQFPNYSSELNVNALLLGDSALYLCASSLWQGSGYTFGSGTRLTVV.

The chain joins TRBV7-2 to TRBJ1-2; the D is unclear. This CDR3 comprises 13 residues. Trimming removed 1 base at V and 4 bases at J, with 7 bases between. Germline CDR1 is SGHTA and CDR2 is FQGNSA. CDR3 amino acids: CASSLGESYGYTF. The CDR3 nucleotides read TGTGCCAGCAGCTTAGGGGAAAGCTATGGCTACACCTTC. The variable domain in full, completed from reference TRBV7-2 and TRBJ1-2, reads GAGVSQSPSNKVTEKGKDVELRCDPISGHTALYWYRQSLGQGLEFLIYFQGNSAPDKSGLPSDRFSAERTGGSVSTLTIQRTQQEDSAVYLCASSLGESYGYTFGSGTRLTVV.

This clone was seen once. The junction departs from germline at one end; a sequencing error may be responsible. The gene calls are TRBV7-2 and TRBJ2-7; D possibly corresponds to TRBD1 (6 bases). The CDR3 runs 15 residues. Germline V CDR1 and CDR2: SGHTA, FQGNSA. CDR3 amino acids: CASSLVYRASDEQYF. The CDR3 nucleotides read TGTGCCAGCAGCTTAGTATACAGGGCCTCCGACGAGCAGTACTTC.

In its sample, this clone was seen a few times. This chain links TRBV5-1 with TRBJ1-1; D is unclear. This CDR3 region has 13 residues. The germline CDR1 and CDR2 sequences are SGHRS and YFSETQ. V was pared by 2 bases and J by 5 bases, with 10 bases between. The CDR3 loop is CASSFGVGTEAFF. In nucleotides, the CDR3 is TGCGCCAGCAGCTTCGGGGTAGGGACTGAAGCTTTCTTT. Complete variable domain (other parts from reference TRBV5-1 and TRBJ1-1): KAGVTQTPRYLIKTRGQQVTLSCSPISGHRSVSWYQQTPGQGLQFLFEYFSETQRNKGNFPGRFSGRQFSNSRSEMNVSTLELGDSALYLCASSFGVGTEAFFGQGTRLTVV.

The V call is TRBV11-3, the J call TRBJ2-2; 11 nucleotides line up with TRBD2. The CDR3 is made up of 17 amino acids. Germline lookup yields CDR1 SGHNT and CDR2 YENEEA. The V and J ends lost 2 bases and 3 bases, in that order; junction bases with no gene match: 5. The CDR3 coding sequence is TGTGCCAGCAGCTTACGACTAGCGGGGCCTTACACCGGGGAGCTGTTTTTT. Translation gives CASSLRLAGPYTGELFF.

This clone was detected a few times. V and J are TRBV7-2 and TRBJ2-7; 10 positions agree with TRBD1. Trimming at V came to 0 bases and at J to 3 bases, leaving 11 bases not matched to a gene. The CDR3 length is 18 residues. From germline, CDR1 is SGHTA and CDR2 FQGNSA. CDR3 sequence: CASSLAHDRGRFSYEQYF. In DNA form, the CDR3 reads TGTGCCAGCAGCTTAGCTCATGACAGGGGGCGGTTTAGCTACGAGCAGTACTTC. Complete variable domain (other parts from reference TRBV7-2 and TRBJ2-7): GAGVSQSPSNKVTEKGKDVELRCDPISGHTALYWYRQSLGQGLEFLIYFQGNSAPDKSGLPSDRFSAERTGGSVSTLTIQRTQQEDSAVYLCASSLAHDRGRFSYEQYFGPGTRLTVT.

This chain connects TRBV6-2 or TRBV6-3 to TRBJ1-4; D is undetermined. This CDR3 is 13 amino acids long. From germline, CDR1 is MNHEY and CDR2 SVGEGT. The V and J ends lost 0 bases and 7 bases respectively, with 6 bases between them. The CDR3 bases are TGTGCCAGCAGTTACTCGACAATTGAAAAACTGTTTTTT. This translates into CASSYSTIEKLFF.

This clone was detected once. The chain uses TRBV30 and TRBJ1-2; no clear D gene. In germline, CDR1 is GTSNPN, CDR2 SVGIG (reference sequence). This CDR3 contains 12 residues. The CDR3 spells CAGTANNYGYTF. The DNA of the CDR3 is TGTGCAGGAACGGCGAACAACTATGGCTACACCTTC. Drawing the rest from reference TRBV30 and TRBJ1-2, the complete variable domain is SQTIHQWPATLVQPVGSPLSLECTVEGTSNPNLYWYRQAAGRGLQLLFYSVGIGQISSEVPQNLSASRPQDRQFILSSKKLLLSDSGFYLCAGTANNYGYTFGSGTRLTVV.

The genes are TRBV5-1 and TRBJ1-5; D is unresolved. The CDR3 totals 13 residues. The germline gives CDR1 SGHRS, CDR2 YFSETQ. Trimming left V 9 bases short and J 5 bases short, with 15 bases between. Here the CDR3 DNA reads TGCGCCACCTCCGGACGGCTTGATCAGCCCCAGCATTTT. Its protein product is CATSGRLDQPQHF.

V is TRBV3-1 (or the pseudogene TRBV3-2) and J is TRBJ2-7; no clear D. The CDR3 has 14 amino acids. Trimming pared 5 bases from V and 3 bases from J, leaving 14 bases between. Germline lookup yields CDR1 LGHDT and CDR2 YNNKEL (reference sequence). CDR3 amino acids: CASSSTLAVYEQYF. DNA for the CDR3: TGTGCCAGCAGCTCCACGTTGGCGGTCTACGAGCAGTACTTC.